A single sample is the source of the 18 T cell receptor beta chains below, sequenced in a study of radiation and T cells in renal cell carcinoma. Data came from immunoSEQ multiplex PCR; TCRdb stores just in-frame clones and leaves some out. The sample shows about 16,000 clones, 58% of them seen only once. Treatment reported: treatment-naive control, cytoreductive nephrectomy. Sequencing was performed on tumor tissue, taken from a patient whose treatment was nephrectomy without radiotherapy. The receptor source for this set is a man in his forties or fifties with renal cell carcinoma.

J is TRBJ1-3 and V is TRBV30; D gene unclear. V shed 3 bases and J shed 0 bases, with 9 bases lying between them. Germline values: CDR1 GTSNPN, CDR2 SVGIG (reference sequence). The CDR3 runs to 14 residues. The CDR3 reads CAWRGSNSGNTIYF. The CDR3 coding sequence is TGTGCCTGGAGAGGCAGTAACTCTGGAAACACCATATATTTT.

The chain carries TRBV23-1 and TRBJ1-5; 7 bases are a match to TRBD1. TRBV23-1 is sorted into the ORF group, with uncertain function. The CDR3 contains 15 residues. V was clipped by 6 bases and J by 6 bases; unmatched bases: 11. For the CDR3, the DNA is TGCGCCAGCAGCCCATGGGACAGCATCTGTCAGCCCCAGCATTTT. Translation gives CASSPWDSICQPQHF.

Written as DNA, the CDR3 is TGTGCCAGCAGTCCGGGACAGGGTTCGGGAAACACCATATATTTT. Residues: CASSPGQGSGNTIYF. The J gene is TRBJ1-3, the V gene TRBV6-1, with 9 positions matching TRBD1. CDR1 MNHNS and CDR2 SASEGT come from the germline V gene. After removal of 5 bases from V and 4 bases from J, the junction contained 6 bases not matched to a gene. The CDR3 covers 15 residues.

This sequence joins TRBV19 and TRBJ1-4, with D unresolved. The germline V gene has CDR1 LNHDA and CDR2 SQIVND (reference sequence). The CDR3 extends over 11 amino acids. V dropped 5 bases and J dropped 6 bases, with 4 bases sitting between them. The DNA of the CDR3 is TGTGCCAGTAGTTTATATGAAAAACTGTTTTTT. It codes for CASSLYEKLFF.

The V and J genes are TRBV21-1 and TRBJ2-4; the DNA was not used to check the table's D call, TRBD1. TRBV21-1 is listed as a pseudogene. The length of the CDR3 is 19 residues. The CDR3 bases are TGTGCCAGCAGCAAAGGTCAGGGGGCTGTGGATAGGGCCAAAAACATTCAGTACTTC. Encoded protein: CASSKGQGAVDRAKNIQYF.

The chain employs TRBV2 and TRBJ2-7; tentative D call: TRBD1 (6 bases). CDR1 and CDR2 (germline): SNHLY, FYNNEI. V was shortened by 5 bases and J by 6 bases, with 17 bases between the two germline ends. The length of the CDR3 is 14 residues. CDR3 sequence: CASSSTGSRREQYF. CDR3 coding DNA: TGTGCCAGCAGTTCCACAGGGTCTCGTCGCGAGCAGTACTTC.

This chain uses TRBV6-6 with TRBJ1-1; no clear D. The CDR3 runs 9 residues. V was trimmed by 8 bases and J by 11 bases, leaving 9 bases between them. CDR1 MNHNY and CDR2 SVGAGI come from the germline V gene (reference sequence). In nucleotides, the CDR3 is TGTGCCAGCGGGCGTTCGGCTTTCTTT. It is translated as CASGRSAFF.

In this sample, this clone turned up once. The rearrangement joins TRBV5-6 to TRBJ1-4; D is unresolved. Germline V lookup: CDR1 SGHDT, CDR2 YYEEEE. Trimming removed 3 bases from V and 7 bases from J, with 4 bases in between. This CDR3 region has 11 residues. The CDR3 here is CASSYSEKLFF. The CDR3 DNA reads as TGTGCCAGCAGCTACAGTGAAAAACTGTTTTTT.

The V gene is TRBV11-2, the J gene TRBJ2-7; either TRBD1 or TRBD2 may supply D (5 bases each). V lost 5 bases and J lost 5, with 25 bases in between. The germline V gene has CDR1 SGHAT and CDR2 FQNNGV. This CDR3 has 17 amino acids. DNA for the CDR3: TGTGCCAGCAGCCCGGGTGGAGGCAGGGTATACGGCAACGAGCAGTACTTC. Translation: CASSPGGGRVYGNEQYF.

J is TRBJ2-7 and V is TRBV7-2, with 15 bases aligning to TRBD2. CDR3 size: 19 residues. CDR1 SGHTA and CDR2 FQGNSA come from the germline V gene. After removal of 5 bases from V and 5 bases from J, the junction contained 16 bases not matched to a gene. DNA for the CDR3: TGTGCCAGCAGCAGAAGGACTAGCGGGGGGGCCTCTTTTTTCAACGAGCAGTACTTC. This gives the protein CASSRRTSGGASFFNEQYF.

The chain recombines TRBV6-1 with TRBJ2-7, with D maybe TRBD1 (6 bases). Trimming stripped 11 bases from V and 1 base from J, with 15 bases between. The CDR3 spans 13 residues. CDR1 is MNHNS, CDR2 SASEGT, per germline. CDR3 coding DNA: TGTGCCTCCGGGACAAGTATTTCCTACGAGCAGTACTTC. It translates to CASGTSISYEQYF.

The gene calls are TRBV4-1 and TRBJ1-5; 8 nucleotides match TRBD1. The CDR3 totals 15 residues. The junction had 3 bases not matched to a gene; V was cut back by 0 bases and J by 5 bases. CDR1 MGHRA and CDR2 YSYEKL come from the germline V gene. CDR3 nucleotide sequence: TGCGCCAGCAGCCAAGAATCAGGGGGCTATCAGCCCCAGCATTTT. Its protein is CASSQESGGYQPQHF.

The chain recombines TRBV28 with TRBJ2-3; 9 bases are a match to TRBD1. With 6 bases clipped from V and 4 bases from J, the junction kept 11 bases outside the gene matches. The CDR3 totals 16 residues. Germline CDR1 is MDHEN and CDR2 is SYDVKM. CDR3 region: CASRGRDRAKSDTQYF. The CDR3 region has the DNA TGTGCCAGCAGAGGCCGGGACAGGGCGAAGTCAGATACGCAGTATTTT.

The chain combines TRBV6-1 with TRBJ2-3, with TRBD1 identical over 8 bases. CDR1 is MNHNS, CDR2 SASEGT, per germline. J lost 2 bases, V lost 4 bases, and 8 bases had no gene match. The CDR3 spans 16 residues. The chain's CDR3 is CASSGRQGRVTDTQYF. In DNA, the CDR3 is TGTGCCAGCAGTGGCCGACAGGGGCGAGTCACAGATACGCAGTATTTT.

This clone occurred once. The rearrangement links TRBV5-6 to TRBJ2-5; D is uncertain. The CDR3 is 13 amino acids. Germline V gene sequence: CDR1 SGHDT, CDR2 YYEEEE. V was shortened by 2 bases and J by 5 bases, with 10 bases between the two germline ends. CDR3 coding DNA: TGTGCCAGCAGCTTCCTAGGAGAGGAGACCCAGTACTTC. The encoded protein is CASSFLGEETQYF.

This chain connects TRBV18 to TRBJ1-1, with D unclear. This CDR3 is 15 amino acids long. Germline V gene sequence: CDR1 KGHSH, CDR2 LQKENI. V was trimmed by 2 bases and J by 0 bases, leaving 10 bases between them. The CDR3 bases are TGTGCCAGCTCACCAATGAACAGCATGAACACTGAAGCTTTCTTT. Amino acid sequence: CASSPMNSMNTEAFF.

The rearrangement joins TRBV15 to TRBJ1-6; maybe TRBD1 (5 bases). The CDR3 totals 17 residues. Trimming took off 5 bases at V and 3 bases at J, with 17 bases between the two ends. Germline loops: CDR1 LNHNV, CDR2 YYDKDF (reference sequence). This CDR3 reads CATSPPRGIGYNSPLHF. The CDR3 nucleotides read TGTGCCACCAGCCCCCCGCGGGGGATCGGCTATAATTCACCCCTCCACTTT.

This chain joins TRBV6-5 and TRBJ2-1, with 9 bases that match TRBD2. Per germline, CDR1 MNHEY and CDR2 SVGAGI. V lost 8 bases to trimming and J lost 10 bases; unmatched junction nucleotides: 9. The CDR3 runs to 13 residues. CDR3 amino acids: CASFSGGPGEQFF. The CDR3, as DNA: TGTGCCAGCTTTAGCGGGGGCCCGGGGGAGCAGTTCTTC.